This is a list of T cell receptor beta chains from one sample in a study of CD8+ T cells in alopecia areata. Sequencing was performed with immunoSEQ multiplex PCR; in TCRdb, only in-frame clones are kept and a portion is missing. Among about 190,000 clones, roughly three fifths were seen once, and the ten largest hold about 12%. Sequencing was performed on CD8+ T cells sorted from blood, taken at week 24, from a patient treated with tofacitinib. These receptors all come from a human donor with alopecia areata. The CDR3 runs from the conserved cysteine through the conserved F or W. The D gene is left open where the match is weak. Clone sizes are given selectively: once, few, many, or a class where the clone is expanded.

abundance | j_gene | v_gene | d_gene | CDR3aa | CDR3nt
- | TRBJ2-7 | TRBV19 | - | CATRGPLDYDQYF | TGTGCCACAAGAGGGCCCCTAGACTACGACCAGTACTTC
- | TRBJ2-6 | TRBV2 | - | CASLEVISGANVLTF | TGTGCCAGCCTGGAGGTAATCTCTGGGGCCAACGTCCTGACTTTC
- | TRBJ2-7 | TRBV28 | - | CASSWQASYEQYF | TGTGCCAGCAGTTGGCAGGCCTCCTACGAGCAGTACTTC
- | TRBJ1-1 | TRBV30 | - | CAWSVPEVNTEAFF | TGTGCCTGGAGTGTACCCGAGGTTAACACTGAAGCTTTCTTT
- | TRBJ2-5 | TRBV7-9 | TRBD2 | CASSLELRGGETQYF | TGTGCCAGCAGCTTAGAATTACGGGGGGGAGAGACCCAGTACTTC
- | TRBJ1-1 | TRBV19 | - | CASSISGNTEAFF | TGTGCCAGTAGTATATCCGGGAATACTGAAGCTTTCTTT
- | TRBJ2-7 | TRBV2 | TRBD1 | CASSDLTGSTYEQYF | TGTGCCAGCAGTGACCTGACAGGGAGCACCTACGAGCAGTACTTC
- | TRBJ2-1 | TRBV7-9 | TRBD2 | CASSPREYPSYNEQFF | TGTGCCAGCAGCCCGCGGGAGTACCCCTCCTACAATGAGCAGTTCTTC
- | TRBJ1-1 | TRBV5-6 | - | CASSSMTENTEAFF | TGTGCCAGCAGCTCGATGACGGAGAACACTGAAGCTTTCTTT
- | TRBJ2-3 | TRBV13 | TRBD1 | CASSLGQGTDTQYF | TGTGCCAGCAGCCTAGGACAGGGCACAGATACGCAGTATTTT
few | TRBJ1-5 | TRBV7-9 | TRBD1 | CASSPTGGNQPQHF | TGTGCCAGCAGCCCCACAGGGGGCAATCAGCCCCAGCATTTT
few | TRBJ2-5 | TRBV7-9 | TRBD1 | CASSEPGQQETQYF | TGTGCCAGCAGCGAACCGGGACAGCAAGAGACCCAGTACTTC
- | TRBJ2-2 | TRBV7-7 | - | CASSPQNPNTGELFF | TGTGCTAGCAGCCCCCAGAATCCGAACACCGGGGAGCTGTTTTTT
- | TRBJ2-1 | TRBV6-1 | TRBD1 | CASSGQDRGLLDENEQFF | TGTGCCAGCAGTGGGCAGGACAGGGGACTTCTAGATGAGAATGAGCAGTTCTTC
- | TRBJ1-2 | TRBV7-9 | - | CASSETGGSRNYGYTF | TGTGCCAGCAGCGAAACGGGGGGCAGCCGCAACTATGGCTACACCTTC
few | TRBJ1-6 | TRBV5-1 | TRBD1 | CASKTGDNSPLHF | TGCGCCAGCAAGACAGGGGATAATTCACCCCTCCACTTT
- | TRBJ1-3 | TRBV25-1 | - | CASSEPLRTLTGTIYF | TGTGCCAGCAGTGAACCACTCCGGACGTTAACAGGCACCATATATTTT
- | TRBJ1-1 | TRBV19 | - | CASSLHMNTEAFF | TGTGCCAGTAGTCTTCACATGAACACTGAAGCTTTCTTT
few | TRBJ2-1 | TRBV4-1 | - | CASSGGPPGSYNEQFF | TGCGCCAGCAGCGGAGGACCTCCGGGCTCCTACAATGAGCAGTTCTTC
few | TRBJ2-3 | TRBV27 | TRBD1 | CATRQGRTDTQYF | TGTGCCACCAGACAGGGTCGAACAGATACGCAGTATTTT
- | TRBJ2-5 | TRBV4-1 | - | CASSQSRANQETQYF | TGCGCCAGCAGCCAATCCCGGGCTAACCAAGAGACCCAGTACTTC
few | TRBJ2-1 | TRBV5-1 | TRBD2 | CASSLGGRSNEQFF | TGCGCCAGCAGCTTAGGCGGGAGGAGCAATGAGCAGTTCTTC
once | TRBJ1-2 | TRBV9 | - | CASSAGVYGYTF | TGTGCCAGCAGCGCGGGGGTGTATGGCTACACCTTC
few | TRBJ1-1 | TRBV2 | - | CASVLNTEAFF | TGTGCCAGCGTTTTGAACACTGAAGCTTTCTTT
- | TRBJ2-2 | TRBV5-1 | - | CASSFTGSTGELFF | TGCGCCAGCAGCTTTACAGGGAGCACCGGGGAGCTGTTTTTT
few | TRBJ2-3 | TRBV29-1 | TRBD2 | CSVVPGTSGTDTQYF | TGCAGCGTTGTTCCCGGGACTAGCGGGACAGATACGCAGTATTTT
few | TRBJ2-1 | TRBV27 | - | CASSYRGSYNEQFF | TGTGCCAGCAGTTACCGGGGCTCCTACAATGAGCAGTTCTTC
- | TRBJ1-2 | TRBV5-1 | - | CASSLALSGNYGYTF | TGCGCCAGCAGCTTGGCGTTGTCAGGGAACTATGGCTACACCTTC
- | TRBJ2-7 | TRBV30 | - | CAWSVQNYEQYF | TGTGCCTGGAGTGTACAGAACTACGAGCAGTACTTC
- | TRBJ1-2 | TRBV30 | TRBD1 | CAWSPGGAYGYTF | TGTGCCTGGAGCCCAGGGGGCGCATATGGCTACACCTTC
medium-sized | TRBJ1-6 | TRBV7-9 | TRBD1 | CASSLHDWTGGGSPLHF | TGTGCCAGCAGCTTACACGACTGGACAGGGGGTGGCTCACCCCTCCACTTT
- | TRBJ2-1 | TRBV29-1 | TRBD1 | CSVAGTGLTYNEQFF | TGCAGCGTTGCCGGGACAGGACTTACCTACAATGAGCAGTTCTTC
- | TRBJ1-2 | TRBV5-6 | - | CASSLGGRGANYGYTF | TGTGCCAGCAGCTTGGGTGGCCGAGGAGCTAACTATGGCTACACCTTC
- | TRBJ1-3 | TRBV29-1 | - | CSVEDVGSGNTIYF | TGCAGCGTTGAAGACGTGGGGTCTGGAAACACCATATATTTT
- | TRBJ2-3 | TRBV6-5 | TRBD1 | CASSYADRPTDTQYF | TGTGCCAGCAGTTACGCGGACAGGCCCACAGATACGCAGTATTTT
- | TRBJ1-5 | TRBV10-3 | - | CASSTWTGQPQHF | TGTGCCAGCAGTACTTGGACGGGTCAGCCCCAGCATTTT
- | TRBJ2-5 | TRBV29-1 | TRBD1 | CSRRRGRGQAQETQYF | TGCAGCCGAAGGAGAGGCCGAGGACAGGCTCAAGAGACCCAGTACTTC
- | TRBJ1-1 | TRBV5-6 | - | CASSFLFDRPEAFF | TGTGCCAGCAGCTTTCTATTTGACAGGCCTGAAGCTTTCTTT
- | TRBJ1-6 | TRBV9 | - | CASSVGQEDSPLHF | TGTGCCAGCAGCGTAGGACAGGAGGATTCACCCCTCCACTTT
few | TRBJ1-2 | TRBV5-1 | - | CASSLSSLQGGYTF | TGCGCCAGCAGCTTGAGCTCTTTGCAAGGTGGCTACACCTTC
- | TRBJ2-2 | TRBV7-2 | - | CASSLGSRANTGELFF | TGTGCCAGCAGCTTAGGGTCCAGGGCGAACACCGGGGAGCTGTTTTTT
few | TRBJ2-7 | TRBV7-9 | - | CASRQVGYEQYF | TGTGCCAGCAGACAAGTCGGCTACGAGCAGTACTTC
once | TRBJ2-1 | TRBV7-3 | - | CASSLGGLDEQFF | TGTGCCAGCAGCTTAGGGGGGTTGGATGAGCAGTTCTTC
- | TRBJ2-1 | TRBV6-5 | TRBD2 | CASSFSGEQFF | TGTGCCAGCAGTTTTAGCGGGGAGCAGTTCTTC
few | TRBJ2-3 | TRBV7-8 | TRBD2 | CASRLVIFQRGGADTQYF | TGTGCCAGCAGACTGGTGATCTTCCAGCGGGGGGGAGCAGATACGCAGTATTTT
- | TRBJ2-7 | TRBV29-1 | - | CSVEGRYEQYF | TGCAGCGTTGAAGGCCGATACGAGCAGTACTTC
- | TRBJ2-7 | TRBV7-9 | - | CASRTRGSREQYF | TGTGCCAGCAGAACCAGGGGTTCCCGCGAGCAGTACTTC
- | TRBJ1-1 | TRBV4-2 | - | CASSQAEGQLAFF | TGTGCCAGCAGCCAAGCGGAAGGACAGCTAGCTTTCTTT
- | TRBJ2-5 | TRBV4-1 | - | CASSFVSLGEETQYF | TGCGCCAGCAGCTTCGTGAGTTTAGGGGAAGAGACCCAGTACTTC
few | TRBJ1-2 | TRBV9 | - | CASSDQNRVF | TGTGCCAGCAGCGATCAAAACAGGGTTTTC
- | TRBJ2-3 | TRBV2 | - | CASSERGATSTDTQYF | TGTGCCAGCAGTGAAAGGGGGGCTACTAGCACAGATACGCAGTATTTT
once | TRBJ2-7 | TRBV9 | - | CASSTSLRTVSYEQYF | TGTGCCAGCAGCACCTCCCTTCGGACAGTGTCCTACGAGCAGTACTTC
few | TRBJ2-3 | TRBV10-3 | TRBD1 | CAISESMAHSGQGSSDTQYF | TGTGCCATCAGTGAGTCGATGGCCCACTCCGGACAGGGGAGCTCAGATACGCAGTATTTT